A selection of T cell receptor beta chains follows, all from one sample in a study of blood T cells in healthy people across ages. Using its own MiXCR run on the 5' RACE reads, TCRdb lists one record per CDR3 protein. This table has 550,000 to 750,000 distinct CDR3 sequences, more than 20% appearing once. Sequencing was carried out using blood. The receptors shown here come from a man in his 70s in good health. Both conserved end residues are part of each CDR3. A D gene is named only where the DNA matches it firmly. Clone size is given for some rows only: seen once, a few or many times, or a class if the clone is expanded.

>TRBJ2-3|TRBV28|TRBD2|few
TGTGCCAGCGGCCTGGGGAGGGCCGTGGGAGATACGCAGTATTTT
CASGLGRAVGDTQYF
>TRBJ2-3|TRBV6-2/TRBV6-3|NA|few
TGTGCCAGCAGGTCCTGGCGGCCCGAAGGGATCACAGATACGCAGTATTTT
CASRSWRPEGITDTQYF
>TRBJ2-1|TRBV2|TRBD2|NA
TGTGCCAGCAGTACAAGCGGGAAGAATGAGCAGTTCTTC
CASSTSGKNEQFF
>TRBJ2-5|TRBV9|NA|many
TGTGCCAGCAGCGTAGCTGGGACAACACAGACCCAGTACTTC
CASSVAGTTQTQYF
>TRBJ2-3|TRBV20-1|TRBD2|many
TGCAGTGCTAGAGCTGGTAGCGGGAGATCAGATACGCAGTATTTT
CSARAGSGRSDTQYF
>TRBJ2-7|TRBV5-8|NA|NA
TGTGCCAGCAGCTTGGTAGTCGCAGGAGCCTACGAGCAGTACTTC
CASSLVVAGAYEQYF
>TRBJ1-1|TRBV6-1|NA|NA
TGTGCCAGCAACCATATACCCGGACCTGAAGCTTTCTTT
CASNHIPGPEAFF
>TRBJ2-5|TRBV4-1|TRBD2|many
TGCGCCAGCAGCCAAGGGACTAGCGGAGATACACTACAAGAGACCCAGTACTTC
CASSQGTSGDTLQETQYF
>TRBJ2-5|TRBV4-1|NA|few
TGCGCCAGCAGCCAAGATTGGTCGTGGAAGACCCAGTACTTC
CASSQDWSWKTQYF
>TRBJ2-7|TRBV6-5|NA|few
TGTGCCAGCGGGCGGGTTTCTAGCTCCTACGAGCAGTACTTC
CASGRVSSSYEQYF
>TRBJ1-1|TRBV3-1|NA|NA
TGTGCCAGCAGCCAAGACCGTCGTGGAGCTTTCTTT
CASSQDRRGAFF
>TRBJ1-4|TRBV5-1|TRBD1|NA
TGCGCCAGCAGCCGCGGGACAGGGGAGAATGAAAAACTGTTTTTT
CASSRGTGENEKLFF
>TRBJ2-7|TRBV28|TRBD1|few
TGTGCCAGCAGTAATACAGGGGAAGGATACGAGCAGTACTTC
CASSNTGEGYEQYF
>TRBJ2-1|TRBV29-1|TRBD2|few
TGCAGCGAGGCTTCTAGCGGGACTTATAGTGAGCAGTTCTTC
CSEASSGTYSEQFF
>TRBJ2-3|TRBV7-2|TRBD2|NA
TGTGCCAGCAGACTTTTAATGCCGGGACTAGCGGGAACAGATACGCAGTATTTT
CASRLLMPGLAGTDTQYF
>TRBJ2-5|TRBV3-1|NA|few
TGTGCCAGCAGCCAAGATGGGGGAGGTCAAGAGACCCAGTACTTC
CASSQDGGGQETQYF
>TRBJ2-1|TRBV7-8|TRBD2|NA
TGTGCCAGCAGCGAGAGCGGGAGTCTCAATGAGCAGTTCTTC
CASSESGSLNEQFF
>TRBJ2-1|TRBV20-1|NA|few
TGCAGTGCTAGCTCAGGGGATGAGCAGTTCTTC
CSASSGDEQFF
>TRBJ1-3|TRBV10-2|NA|few
TGCGCCAGCAGTGAGGCACTGGTTGGATCTGGAAACACCATATATTTT
CASSEALVGSGNTIYF
>TRBJ2-1|TRBV5-1|NA|NA
TGCGCCAGCACCACACCGGGGCGGGGACACAATGAGCAGTTCTTC
CASTTPGRGHNEQFF
>TRBJ2-1|TRBV29-1|NA|NA
TGCAGCGTACGCCTCGGAGGGAGTCTCTCCTACAATGAGCAGTTCTTC
CSVRLGGSLSYNEQFF
>TRBJ1-4|TRBV27|NA|NA
TGTGCCAGCAGTTTATCGATGGCAGCCCTTGGTGAAAAACTGTTTTTT
CASSLSMAALGEKLFF
>TRBJ2-7|TRBV7-9|NA|NA
TGTGCCAGCAGCTTGACGGTGAACGAGCAGTACTTC
CASSLTVNEQYF
>TRBJ2-3|TRBV20-1|TRBD2|few
TGCAGTGCTTTAAGGACTAGCGGGAGGTCAGATACGCAGTATTTT
CSALRTSGRSDTQYF
>TRBJ2-1|TRBV5-1|NA|NA
TGCGCCAGCAGCTTGGACGGGGCAGGGTACAATGAGCAGTTCTTC
CASSLDGAGYNEQFF
>TRBJ2-1|TRBV7-6|TRBD2|many
TGTGCCAGCAGCTTAGGACTAGCGGGAGGGGAAAATGAGCAGTTCTTC
CASSLGLAGGENEQFF
>TRBJ1-2|TRBV29-1|NA|few
TGCAGCGTTGTGCGGGCGGGGGCAGAGTATGGCTACACCTTC
CSVVRAGAEYGYTF
>TRBJ2-5|TRBV20-1|TRBD2|NA
TGCAGTGCTAGACTAGCGGGAGGGCCAGTAGCAGAGACCCAGTACTTC
CSARLAGGPVAETQYF
>TRBJ1-4|TRBV7-6|TRBD1|few
TGTGCCAGCAGTTACGGGGCGGGACAGATCGATAATGAAAAACTGTTTTTT
CASSYGAGQIDNEKLFF
>TRBJ2-4|TRBV29-1|TRBD1|few
TGCAGCGTGGAGACAGGGGAGGACATTCAGTACTTC
CSVETGEDIQYF
>TRBJ2-5|TRBV7-2|NA|NA
TGTGCCAGCAGCGCCTTATCAGGGGGGCAGCAAGAGACCCAGTACTTC
CASSALSGGQQETQYF
>TRBJ2-1|TRBV12-3/TRBV12-4|TRBD2|NA
TGTGCCACCGAAGGGCGTAGCGGGAGTAGGGCGGGTCCTGAGCAGTTCTTC
CATEGRSGSRAGPEQFF
>TRBJ2-1|TRBV7-2|TRBD1|many
TGTGCCAGCAGCTTAGCGAGGGGGCTATCCTTATTGCAGTTCTTC
CASSLARGLSLLQFF
>TRBJ1-2|TRBV5-1|NA|NA
TGCGCCAGCAGCTTGGAAGGGGGTACCGACTATGGCTACACCTTC
CASSLEGGTDYGYTF
>TRBJ2-2|TRBV12-3/TRBV12-4|NA|NA
TGTGCCAGCAGTTTAGGAGGGAGCCTCACCGGGGAGCTGTTTTTT
CASSLGGSLTGELFF
>TRBJ2-5|TRBV7-3|TRBD1|few
TGTGCCAGCAGCTCCACCGACAGGGTCCAGTACTTC
CASSSTDRVQYF
>TRBJ1-1|TRBV5-1|TRBD1|NA
TGCGCCAGCAGCTTTTCCACAGGGGCTGGCACTGAAGCTTTCTTT
CASSFSTGAGTEAFF
>TRBJ2-3|TRBV19|NA|NA
TGTGCCAGTAGTATAGGTGACAGTTGGACAGATACGCAGTATTTT
CASSIGDSWTDTQYF
>TRBJ2-2|TRBV5-1|TRBD1|few
TGCGCCAGCTATCTTACAGGGGAGTACGGGGAGCTGTTTTTT
CASYLTGEYGELFF
>TRBJ2-4|TRBV9|TRBD1|few
TGTGCCAGCAGCAAGAGGGACAGGGGGGAAAACATTCAGTACTTC
CASSKRDRGENIQYF
>TRBJ2-1|TRBV4-1|NA|few
TGCGCCAGCAGTCAAGGACTTAGCCCGCACTTC
CASSQGLSPHF
>TRBJ1-4|TRBV5-1|NA|many
TGCGCCAGCAGCTTGAATTCAGGGGATCAGGAAAAACTGTTTTTT
CASSLNSGDQEKLFF
>TRBJ1-5|TRBV7-9|NA|NA
TGTGCCAGCAGCTTAGGTGTATCTCAGCCCCAGCATTTT
CASSLGVSQPQHF
>TRBJ2-7|TRBV7-9|NA|many
TGTGCCAGCAGCTTAGACCAGAGCTCCTACGAGCAGTACTTC
CASSLDQSSYEQYF
>TRBJ2-4|TRBV20-1|TRBD2|NA
TGCAGTGCTCGGACCGGGACTAGCGGGAGGGGGGCCAAAAACATTCAGTACTTC
CSARTGTSGRGAKNIQYF
>TRBJ2-3|TRBV29-1|NA|many
TGCAGCGTTGAGACAGACACAGATACGCAGTATTTT
CSVETDTDTQYF
>TRBJ2-3|TRBV14|TRBD2|few
TGTGCCAGCAGCCATGGACGAAGCGGGAGTACAGATACGCAGTATTTT
CASSHGRSGSTDTQYF
>TRBJ1-6|TRBV20-1|NA|NA
TGCAGTGCTCTCGGGCCCCTCTATAATTCACCCCTCCACTTT
CSALGPLYNSPLHF
>TRBJ2-7|TRBV29-1|TRBD1|few
TGCAGCGCCGGGACAGGGGGCAGGTACGAGCAGTACTTC
CSAGTGGRYEQYF
>TRBJ1-1|TRBV12-3/TRBV12-4|TRBD1|NA
TGTGCCAGCAGATCAGACAGGGGGACTGAAGCTTTCTTT
CASRSDRGTEAFF
>TRBJ2-2|TRBV5-1|TRBD2|few
TGCGCCAGCAGCTTGGGAGCGGGAGATTTCACCGGGGAGCTGTTTTTT
CASSLGAGDFTGELFF
>TRBJ1-1|TRBV6-6|NA|NA
TGTGCCAGCAGTTACTCGAACAGGGAGACTGAAGCTTTCTTT
CASSYSNRETEAFF
>TRBJ2-3|TRBV7-2|NA|few
TGTGCCACTTCTAGGGCTAGCGGCACAGATACGCAGTATTTT
CATSRASGTDTQYF